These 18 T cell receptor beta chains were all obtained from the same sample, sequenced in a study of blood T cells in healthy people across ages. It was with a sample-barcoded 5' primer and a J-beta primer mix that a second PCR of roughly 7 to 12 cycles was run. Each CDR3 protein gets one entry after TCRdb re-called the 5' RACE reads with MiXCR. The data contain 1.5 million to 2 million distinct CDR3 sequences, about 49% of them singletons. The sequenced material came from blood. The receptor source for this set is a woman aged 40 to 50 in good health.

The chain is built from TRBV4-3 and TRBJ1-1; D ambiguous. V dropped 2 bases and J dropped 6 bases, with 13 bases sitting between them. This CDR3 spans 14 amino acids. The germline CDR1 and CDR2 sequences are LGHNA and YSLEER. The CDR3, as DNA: TGCGCCAGCAGCCAAAAAGGGCCTTGGGCTGAAGCTTTCTTT. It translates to CASSQKGPWAEAFF.

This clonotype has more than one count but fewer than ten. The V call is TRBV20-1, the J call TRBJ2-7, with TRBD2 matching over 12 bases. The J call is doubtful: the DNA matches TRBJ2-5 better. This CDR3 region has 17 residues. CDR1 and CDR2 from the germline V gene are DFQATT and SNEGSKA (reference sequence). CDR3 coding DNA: TGCAGTGCTCCTCGATCACTAGCGGGGGGCGGGGGTGAGACCCAGTACTTC. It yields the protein CSAPRSLAGGGGETQYF.

The CDR3 is CASSSFGAVSGANVLTF. The CDR3 bases are TGTGCCAGCAGCTCCTTCGGGGCGGTCTCTGGGGCCAACGTCCTGACTTTC. The chain carries TRBV7-2 and TRBJ2-6; D may be TRBD1 or TRBD2 (5 bases each). V lost 4 bases to trimming and J lost 0 bases, with 13 bases between them. CDR1 is SGHTA, CDR2 FQGNSA, per germline. The CDR3 extends over 17 amino acids.

The CDR3 nucleotides read TGTGCCAGCAGCTCCTTAGAGGGGGCGGATACGCAGTATTTT. Translation: CASSSLEGADTQYF. This sequence joins TRBV7-9 and TRBJ2-3; 7 bases are a match to TRBD1. The CDR3 contains 14 residues. The germline CDR1 and CDR2 sequences are SEHNR and FQNEAQ (reference sequence). J was trimmed by 6 bases and V by 4 bases; bases with no gene match: 7.

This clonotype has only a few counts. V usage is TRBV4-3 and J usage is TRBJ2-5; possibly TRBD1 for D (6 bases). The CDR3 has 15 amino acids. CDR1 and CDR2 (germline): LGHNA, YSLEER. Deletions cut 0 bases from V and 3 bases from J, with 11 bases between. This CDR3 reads CASSQDRAGEETQYF. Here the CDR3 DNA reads TGCGCCAGCAGCCAAGATCGCGCAGGGGAAGAGACCCAGTACTTC.

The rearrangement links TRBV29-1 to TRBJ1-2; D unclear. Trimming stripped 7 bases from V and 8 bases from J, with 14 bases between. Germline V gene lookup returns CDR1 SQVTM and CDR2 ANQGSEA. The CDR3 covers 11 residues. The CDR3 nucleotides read TGCAGCGCCGCCATGGTTGGGGGCTACACCTTC. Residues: CSAAMVGGYTF.

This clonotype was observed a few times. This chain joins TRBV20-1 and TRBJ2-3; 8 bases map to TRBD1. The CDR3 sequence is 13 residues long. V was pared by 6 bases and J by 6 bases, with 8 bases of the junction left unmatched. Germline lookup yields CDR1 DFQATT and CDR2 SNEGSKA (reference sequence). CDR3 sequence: CSAPRQGKDTQYF. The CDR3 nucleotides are TGCAGTGCCCCTCGACAGGGGAAGGATACGCAGTATTTT.

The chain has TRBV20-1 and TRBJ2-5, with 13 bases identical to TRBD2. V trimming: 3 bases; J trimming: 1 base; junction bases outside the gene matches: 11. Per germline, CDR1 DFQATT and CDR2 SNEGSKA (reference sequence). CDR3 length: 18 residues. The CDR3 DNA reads TGCAGTGCTAGTCCCATGACTAGCGGGGGGCTAATCCAAGAGACCCAGTACTTC. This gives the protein CSASPMTSGGLIQETQYF.

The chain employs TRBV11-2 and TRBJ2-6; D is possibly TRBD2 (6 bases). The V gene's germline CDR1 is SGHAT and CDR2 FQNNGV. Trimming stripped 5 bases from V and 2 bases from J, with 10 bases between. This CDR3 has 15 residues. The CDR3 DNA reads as TGTGCCAGCAGCGCAGAGCGGGCTGGGGCCAACGTCCTGACTTTC. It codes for CASSAERAGANVLTF.

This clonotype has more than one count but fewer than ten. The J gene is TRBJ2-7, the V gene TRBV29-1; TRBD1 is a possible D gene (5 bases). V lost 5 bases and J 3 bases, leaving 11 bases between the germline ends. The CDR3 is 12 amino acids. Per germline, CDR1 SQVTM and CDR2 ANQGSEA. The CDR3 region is CSVLSRDYEQYF. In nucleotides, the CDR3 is TGCAGCGTTCTTTCCAGGGACTACGAGCAGTACTTC.

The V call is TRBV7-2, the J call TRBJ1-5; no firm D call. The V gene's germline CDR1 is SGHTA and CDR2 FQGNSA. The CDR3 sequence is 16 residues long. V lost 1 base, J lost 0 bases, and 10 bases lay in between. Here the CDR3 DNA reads TGTGCCAGCAGCTTAGGTCCCCGTTATAGCAATCAGCCCCAGCATTTT. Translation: CASSLGPRYSNQPQHF.

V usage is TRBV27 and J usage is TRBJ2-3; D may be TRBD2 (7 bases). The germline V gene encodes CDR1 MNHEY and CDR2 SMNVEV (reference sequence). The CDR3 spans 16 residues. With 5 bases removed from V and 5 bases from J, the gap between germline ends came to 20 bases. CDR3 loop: CASSPYGGRGGDTQYF. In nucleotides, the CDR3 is TGTGCCAGCAGTCCCTACGGGGGGCGTGGGGGAGATACGCAGTATTTT.

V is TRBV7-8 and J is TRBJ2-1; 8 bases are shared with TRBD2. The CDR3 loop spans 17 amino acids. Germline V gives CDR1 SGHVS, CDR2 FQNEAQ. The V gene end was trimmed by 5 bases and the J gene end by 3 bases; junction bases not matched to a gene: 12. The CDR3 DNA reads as TGTGCCAGCAGCCCCCGCGAAGATAGCGGGGTCTACAATGAGCAGTTCTTC. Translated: CASSPREDSGVYNEQFF.

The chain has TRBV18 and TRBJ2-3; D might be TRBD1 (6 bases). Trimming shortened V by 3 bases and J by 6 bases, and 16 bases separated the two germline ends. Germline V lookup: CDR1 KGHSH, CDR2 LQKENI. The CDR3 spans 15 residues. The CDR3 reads CASSPAQGSFDTQYF. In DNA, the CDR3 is TGTGCCAGCTCACCCGCCCAGGGGTCGTTCGATACGCAGTATTTT.

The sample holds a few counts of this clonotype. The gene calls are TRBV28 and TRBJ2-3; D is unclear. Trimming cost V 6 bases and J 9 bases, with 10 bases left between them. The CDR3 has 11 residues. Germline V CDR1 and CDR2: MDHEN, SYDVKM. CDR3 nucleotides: TGTGCCAGCAGCAGAGATGGGACGCAGTATTTT. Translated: CASSRDGTQYF.

DNA of the CDR3: TGTGCCAGGACTCACTCTGGGGCCAACGTCCTGACTTTC. As protein: CARTHSGANVLTF. This chain connects TRBV2 to TRBJ2-6; D remains ambiguous. The CDR3 consists of 13 residues. Germline V gene sequence: CDR1 SNHLY, CDR2 FYNNEI. The germline V and J ends were trimmed by 9 bases and 0 bases, with 6 bases remaining between them.

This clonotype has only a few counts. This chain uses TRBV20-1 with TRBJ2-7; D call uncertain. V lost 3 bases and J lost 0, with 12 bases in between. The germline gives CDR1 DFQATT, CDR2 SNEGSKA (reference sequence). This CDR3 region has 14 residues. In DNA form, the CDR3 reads TGCAGTGCTAGCGCCCCCGGTAGCTCCTACGAGCAGTACTTC. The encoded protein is CSASAPGSSYEQYF.

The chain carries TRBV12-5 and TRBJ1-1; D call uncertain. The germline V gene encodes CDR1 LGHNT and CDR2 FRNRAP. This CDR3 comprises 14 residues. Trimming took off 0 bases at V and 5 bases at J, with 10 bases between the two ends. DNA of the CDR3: TGTGCTAGTGGTTTGGTACCCGGGTTGACTGAAGCTTTCTTT. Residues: CASGLVPGLTEAFF.